This passage covers 3 T cell receptor beta chains from one sample sequenced in a study of T cell responses to AZD1222 COVID-19 vaccine. Using immunoSEQ multiplex PCR, the repertoire was profiled, and TCRdb retains in-frame clones only, with some absent. The table lists 90,000 to 150,000 clones, around 90% of them singletons. The sample in question was peripheral blood, obtained 28 days after the second dose of the MenACWY control vaccine. These receptors all stem from an adult who received the MenACWY meningococcal vaccine as a control.

The chain joins TRBV3-1 (or the pseudogene TRBV3-2) to TRBJ2-2, with D unclear. The ends were cut back, 0 bases at V and 4 bases at J, with 9 bases in the middle. The CDR3 totals 15 residues. Germline-derived CDR1 and CDR2 are LGHDT and YNNKEL (reference sequence). As DNA, the CDR3 is TGTGCCAGCAGCCAAGACCAGCGTGCCACCGGGGAGCTGTTTTTT. This sequence encodes CASSQDQRATGELFF.

The chain joins TRBV6-5 to TRBJ1-2; D is uncertain. The germline CDR1 and CDR2 sequences are MNHEY and SVGAGI. V lost 0 bases and J lost 6, with 11 bases in between. The CDR3 length is 14 residues. The DNA for the CDR3 is TGTGCCAGCAGTTACTCGATGGTGGGGAATGGCTACACCTTC. Its protein product is CASSYSMVGNGYTF.

This chain connects TRBV9 to TRBJ1-4, with D possibly being TRBD1 (6 bases). The CDR3 sequence is 13 residues long. Germline V lookup: CDR1 SGDLS, CDR2 YYNGEE. The V gene lost 3 bases and the J gene lost 8 bases, with 11 bases spanning the gap. Written as DNA, the CDR3 is TGTGCCAGCAGCGCCGGGACACCCGAAAAACTGTTTTTT. Protein sequence: CASSAGTPEKLFF.